In this sample, the clone carrying this TCR beta chain turned up many times. Each CDR3 protein is one row after TCRdb ran MiXCR on the RT-PCR reads. The sample records under 200,000 distinct CDR3 sequences, about 12% being singletons. This sample stems from a study of response to subunit inactivated influenza vaccine. This sample was shared with a second study, whose subject was T cells expressing NK-cell markers. That work adds: Libraries used 5'RACE template switching adding universal primer site and UMIs. Sequencing of TCR beta repertoires drew on sorted CD3+CD56+NKG2C+, CD3+CD56+NKG2C- and CD3+CD56-NKG2C+ T cells. HCMV seropositivity marked seven of the eight sequenced donors; one was seronegative. Restriction of the sorted population to alpha-beta TCR T cells was achieved in several experiments with an anti-gamma-delta TCR antibody. Leadership of the CD3+CD56-NKG2C+ fraction also belonged to these clonotypes in several donors.

The source was CD8+ T cells sorted from PBMCs, collected 11 to 12 days after vaccination. The sequence was obtained from a man in his fifties or sixties who received an inactivated influenza vaccine.

CDR3 amino acids: CASSQPGGVTGELFF. The CDR3 DNA reads TGTGCCAGCAGCCAGCCGGGAGGGGTCACCGGGGAGCTGTTTTTT. The chain has TRBV7-9 and TRBJ2-2; 8 bases fit TRBD2. Germline V gives CDR1 SEHNR, CDR2 FQNEAQ (reference sequence). This CDR3 region has 15 residues. Trimming took 5 bases from V and 4 from J; bases not matched to a gene: 6.